Described below is a single T cell receptor (beta chain) sequence and its context. As yet, its antigen is unknown. This entry is derived from a study of identical twins. Points from the study as a whole: Cross-sectional statistical analysis, not tracking of the same donors, underpinned the conclusions.

TCRdb re-analysed the 5' RACE reads in MiXCR, keeping a single row per CDR3 protein. The data contain 700,000 or so distinct CDR3 sequences, approximately 21% of them singletons. CDR1 and CDR2 (germline): LGHNA, YSLEER. V was clipped by 7 bases and J by 3 bases; unmatched bases: 9. The CDR3 is made up of 15 amino acids. The sample was also reused in another study, on T cells expressing NK-cell markers. That work adds: Roughly six donors had dominant NKG2C+ clonotypes that comprised about 1.0-7.0% of their CD8+ T cells. Clarity on HCMV specificity was lacking for the expanded NKG2C+ T cell clones.

J is TRBJ2-3 and V is TRBV4-3; 8 bases are a match to TRBD1. Sequencing input: PBMCs. This TCR was sampled from a woman between 18 and 29 years old in good health. DNA of the CDR3: TGCGCCAGCACCCTCCAGGGGGCGCTTACAGATACGCAGTATTTT. Amino acids: CASTLQGALTDTQYF.